The entry below describes one T cell receptor beta chain. The clone's antigen remains unknown. No base qualities exist here, and no much larger clone lies one base off it. Survey sequencing of tumors used two replicates per sample, and the tumor libraries mostly started from 4.5 to 5.5 ug of input genomic DNA. The immunoSEQ hsTCRbeta kit was used to prepare TCRbeta libraries according to the manufacturer's instructions. Sequencing of the completed libraries took place using an Illumina NovaSeq 6000 S4 flow cell after they had been pooled to roughly 3.2 nM. Regarding the original processing steps: Raw data preprocessing and quality control were performed with the immunoSEQ Analyzer. The analysis was restricted to productive rearrangements, with each unique CDR3 amino acid sequence defining a clonotype. Using the R package tcR, the researchers computed the Gini-Simpson index as their estimate of repertoire clonality. Student's t test was used to compare Gini indices, and Pearson correlation was used to assess associations with tumor size change. Here the immuneACCESS table is served through TCRdb, limited to in-frame sequences with V and J called. Missing clones are a known gap in these copies; in checked studies unresolved V genes cover under half, and the rest lacks a known reason. The V and J calls and clone size come from that table; D and trimming were worked out from the DNA. The sample includes roughly 36,000 clones, with around 40% observed a single time. The ten largest clones capture more than 15% of the sample.

According to the study, the label for this sample's time point signals: after neoadjuvant nivolumab, at surgical resection. Patients had been newly diagnosed with stage II-IVA oral cavity squamous cell carcinoma, and no prior systemic or radiation treatment had been given to the patients. The cohort was made up of patients with locally advanced, HPV-negative oral cavity squamous cell carcinoma. The samples were drawn from a longitudinal correlative study tied to a single-arm phase II trial testing neoadjuvant nivolumab in oral cavity squamous cell carcinoma. Subject-matched pre- and post-treatment PBMCs and tumors from three responders and three non-responders were subjected to genomic DNA-based TCRbeta sequencing. For tumor tissue, genomic DNA extraction relied on the Maxwell RSC DNA from Tissue kit. This specimen comes from a study of neoadjuvant anti-PD-1 for oral cavity cancer (dated by TCRdb to the early 2020s). Regarding the research as a whole: Patients mostly received three to four biweekly doses of nivolumab at 3 mg/kg before curative-intent surgical resection. Patients who did not progress were given a fourth nivolumab dose at about day 43 and had definitive surgical resection on days 50-56. Patients with complete response, partial response or stable disease by RECIST 1.1 were defined as responders, whereas patients with progression were defined as non-responders. A 33% response rate was observed in the parent correlative cohort, in which over 9 patients were included. What the study reported, not specific to this receptor: TCR analyses included only three patients per response group, and the authors called for larger cohorts for validation. Larger post-treatment sizes of preexisting intratumoral clones correlated with greater tumor shrinkage, suggesting expansion of preexisting clones contributed to response. Higher pretreatment blood Treg/Th17 ratios correlated with both higher pretreatment blood TCRbeta clonality and lower post-treatment tumor TCRbeta clonality.

The sample consisted of tumor tissue, taken after nivolumab (anti-PD-1) treatment. The TCR was taken from a person aged 40-85 years with oral cavity squamous cell carcinoma.

The CDR3 reads CASSLASSPSSGRATGELFF. The DNA sequence reads TGTGCCAGCAGCTTAGCATCATCACCGTCTAGCGGGAGGGCTACCGGGGAGCTGTTTTTT. The chain employs TRBV7-2 and TRBJ2-2, with 12 middle bases fitting TRBD2. CDR1 is given as SGHTA and CDR2 as FQGNSA, both from the germline V gene. The V end gives up 0 bases and the J end 5 bases, leaving 13 bases in the junction not matched to a gene. The CDR3 has 20 amino acids, counting the end cysteine and phenylalanine. CDR3 DNA is the only sequence kept; it has 60 bases, read in frame from the first base.